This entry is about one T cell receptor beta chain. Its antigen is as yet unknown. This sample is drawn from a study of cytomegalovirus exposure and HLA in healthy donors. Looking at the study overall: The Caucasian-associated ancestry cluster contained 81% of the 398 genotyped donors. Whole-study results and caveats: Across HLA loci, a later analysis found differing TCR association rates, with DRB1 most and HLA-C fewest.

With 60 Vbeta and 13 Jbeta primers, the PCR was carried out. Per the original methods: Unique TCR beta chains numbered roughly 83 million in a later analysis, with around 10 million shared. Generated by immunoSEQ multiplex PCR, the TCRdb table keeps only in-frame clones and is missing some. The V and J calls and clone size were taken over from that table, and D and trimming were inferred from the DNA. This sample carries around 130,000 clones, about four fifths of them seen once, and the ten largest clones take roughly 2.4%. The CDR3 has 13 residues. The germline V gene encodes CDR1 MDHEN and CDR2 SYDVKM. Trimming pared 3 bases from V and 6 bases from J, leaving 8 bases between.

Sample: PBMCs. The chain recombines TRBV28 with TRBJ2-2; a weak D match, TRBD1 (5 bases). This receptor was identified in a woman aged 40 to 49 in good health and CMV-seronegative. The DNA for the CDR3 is TGTGCCAGCAGTTTTCAGGGTTCCGGGGAGCTGTTTTTT. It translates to CASSFQGSGELFF. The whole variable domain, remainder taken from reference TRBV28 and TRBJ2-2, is DVKVTQSSRYLVKRTGEKVFLECVQDMDHENMFWYRQDPGLGLRLIYFSYDVKMKEKGDIPEGYSVSREKKERFSLILESASTNQTSMYLCASSFQGSGELFFGEGSRLTVL.